This T cell receptor beta chain derives from a study of tumor-infiltrating lymphocytes in primary liver carcinoma. Background on the study: Productive TCRbeta read counts per sample ran from roughly 3.6 to 7.5 million and were similar across tissue types. Study conclusions and caveats: Tumor region pairs overlapped more than did tumor-adjacent and tumor-blood pairs. Tumor top-250-clone fraction significantly exceeded that of blood (p = 0.039).

The germline gives CDR1 LGHNA, CDR2 YSLEER. The CDR3 totals 14 residues. Trimming took 2 bases from V and 4 from J, leaving 11 bases between them. About this clonotype: What it binds is unknown. This may be a read error, as it is one base from a much larger clone.

Unsorted whole blood supplied the RNA, and germline DNA was extracted too. With a constant-region primer, TCR beta cDNA was made from approximately 450 ng of total RNA. Slightly modified ARM-PCR with three nested multiplex PCR rounds yielded TCR beta libraries. The study ran its first two PCR rounds for 9 to 10 cycles each, using TRBV1-TRBV30 forward primers and a C-beta reverse primer. Each CDR3 protein gets one entry after TCRdb re-called the multiplex PCR reads with MiXCR. Found here are around 330,000 distinct CDR3 sequences, 65% of them singletons; the top ten hold roughly 9%. This rearrangement joins TRBV4-3 to TRBJ1-2; D not resolved. The receptor's source is a man between 40 and 49 years old with primary liver carcinoma and hepatitis B virus infection. The sequencing input was peripheral blood. The CDR3 DNA is TGCGCCAGCAGCCAACGTAGGAATATCTATGGCTACACCTTC. It yields the protein CASSQRRNIYGYTF.